This is a list of T cell receptor beta chains from one sample in a study of CD8+ T cells in alopecia areata. Sequencing was performed with immunoSEQ multiplex PCR; in TCRdb, only in-frame clones are kept and a portion is missing. The sample holds 250,000 to 350,000 clones, 60% seen once. The sample in question was CD4+ T cells sorted from blood, obtained at roughly week 52, from a patient treated with tofacitinib. The receptors stem from a human donor with alopecia areata. CDR3s include the opening cysteine and the closing phenylalanine or tryptophan.

v_gene: TRBV18; j_gene: TRBJ1-2; CDR3aa: CASSPSLEDGYTF
v_gene: TRBV27; j_gene: TRBJ1-5; CDR3aa: CASSLFGQNSQPQHF
v_gene: TRBV7-7; j_gene: TRBJ2-1; CDR3aa: CASSPSRAFSNEQFF
v_gene: TRBV7-2; j_gene: TRBJ2-5; CDR3aa: CASSLIRGAYQETQYF
v_gene: TRBV9; j_gene: TRBJ1-1; CDR3aa: CASSVVSNTEAFF
v_gene: TRBV30; j_gene: TRBJ1-1; CDR3aa: CAWRRTDGNTEAFF
v_gene: TRBV27; j_gene: TRBJ2-2; CDR3aa: CASSPAGGGGELFF
v_gene: TRBV15; j_gene: TRBJ2-5; CDR3aa: CATSRDQVGRETQYF
v_gene: TRBV19; j_gene: TRBJ1-1; CDR3aa: CASSTPGRGSTEAFF
v_gene: TRBV23-1; j_gene: TRBJ2-7; CDR3aa: CASSLRGAFAEQYF
v_gene: TRBV7-2; j_gene: TRBJ1-1; CDR3aa: CASSLDRAGHLLDTEAFF
v_gene: TRBV30; j_gene: TRBJ1-5; CDR3aa: CAWSVGLAGNQPQHF
v_gene: TRBV5-6; j_gene: TRBJ1-1; CDR3aa: CASTQGRNTEAFF
v_gene: TRBV6-5; j_gene: TRBJ1-1; CDR3aa: CASRHTNTRNTEAFF
v_gene: TRBV5-1; j_gene: TRBJ2-3; CDR3aa: CASSLRALGTDTQYF
v_gene: TRBV29-1; j_gene: TRBJ2-5; CDR3aa: CSVDLGPGRETQYF
v_gene: TRBV30; j_gene: TRBJ2-1; CDR3aa: CAWSAGRTYNEQFF
v_gene: TRBV20-1; j_gene: TRBJ2-7; CDR3aa: CSARAGREQYF
v_gene: TRBV2; j_gene: TRBJ1-1; CDR3aa: CASTLKIMNTEAFF
v_gene: TRBV19; j_gene: TRBJ2-3; CDR3aa: CASSSPGATDTQYF
v_gene: TRBV7-2; j_gene: TRBJ2-5; CDR3aa: CASSQDSQETQYF
v_gene: TRBV5-1; j_gene: TRBJ1-1; CDR3aa: CASSFTDLNTEAFF
v_gene: TRBV4-1; j_gene: TRBJ1-2; CDR3aa: CASSPPGRLYGYTF
v_gene: TRBV5-1; j_gene: TRBJ2-5; CDR3aa: CASSLDASQETQYF
v_gene: TRBV5-1; j_gene: TRBJ2-3; CDR3aa: CASRASTTTDTQYF
v_gene: TRBV29-1; j_gene: TRBJ1-1; CDR3aa: CSVQGIDTEAFF
v_gene: TRBV25-1; j_gene: TRBJ2-3; CDR3aa: CASSEGQPTDTQYF
v_gene: TRBV29-1; j_gene: TRBJ1-1; CDR3aa: CSVHTANTEAFF
v_gene: TRBV6-5; j_gene: TRBJ2-7; CDR3aa: CASSSRDSGYEQYF
v_gene: TRBV30; j_gene: TRBJ1-1; CDR3aa: CAWSTRGSTEAFF
v_gene: TRBV14; j_gene: TRBJ1-1; CDR3aa: CASSQSPPVTEAFF
v_gene: TRBV5-1; j_gene: TRBJ2-7; CDR3aa: CASSLGGKISRSYEQYF
v_gene: TRBV29-1; j_gene: TRBJ2-3; CDR3aa: CSVEDQRGDTQYF
v_gene: TRBV11-2; j_gene: TRBJ2-1; CDR3aa: CASSSDISSYNEQFF
v_gene: TRBV11-2; j_gene: TRBJ2-3; CDR3aa: CASSSRTSSASTDTQYF
v_gene: TRBV9; j_gene: TRBJ1-2; CDR3aa: CASSVGQSPDYGYTF
v_gene: TRBV7-9; j_gene: TRBJ2-7; CDR3aa: CASSLVSGSADEQYF
v_gene: TRBV11-2; j_gene: TRBJ2-4; CDR3aa: CASSPIGQGFVDIQYF
v_gene: TRBV27; j_gene: TRBJ1-2; CDR3aa: CASGRQELNYGYTF
v_gene: TRBV2; j_gene: TRBJ2-2; CDR3aa: CASSGQGAAGELFF
v_gene: TRBV5-1; j_gene: TRBJ2-7; CDR3aa: CASSFRLGEQYF
v_gene: TRBV10-3; j_gene: TRBJ1-1; CDR3aa: CAISEGTGGSQAFF
v_gene: TRBV30; j_gene: TRBJ1-4; CDR3aa: CAWSPGRPGGEKLFF